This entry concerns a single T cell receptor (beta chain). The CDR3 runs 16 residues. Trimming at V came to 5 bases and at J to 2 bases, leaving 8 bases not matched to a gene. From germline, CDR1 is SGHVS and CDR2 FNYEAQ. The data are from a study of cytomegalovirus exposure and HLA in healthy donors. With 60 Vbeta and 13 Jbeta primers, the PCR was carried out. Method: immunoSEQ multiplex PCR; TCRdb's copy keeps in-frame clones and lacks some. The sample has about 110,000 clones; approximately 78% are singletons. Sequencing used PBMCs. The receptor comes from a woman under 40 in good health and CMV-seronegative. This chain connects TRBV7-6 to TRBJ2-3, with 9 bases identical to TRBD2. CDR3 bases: TGTGCCAGCAGCGCCCTCGCGGGGGGGCCCACAGATACGCAGTATTTT. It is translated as CASSALAGGPTDTQYF. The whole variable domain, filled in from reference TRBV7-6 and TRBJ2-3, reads GAGVSQSPRYKVTKRGQDVALRCDPISGHVSLYWYRQALGQGPEFLTYFNYEAQQDKSGLPNDRFSAERPEGSISTLTIQRTEQRDSAMYRCASSALAGGPTDTQYFGPGTRLTVL.